This TCR beta chain was sequenced in a study of shared T cell receptors in the human thymus. Per the germline V gene, CDR1 is SGHDT and CDR2 is YYEEEE. V lost 5 bases to trimming and J lost 5 bases, with 19 bases between them. CDR3 length: 16 residues. Assay: immunoSEQ multiplex PCR; the TCRdb copy retains only in-frame clones and omits some. The sample lists approximately 660,000 clones, 85% to 90% occurring once. The data were also submitted as part of a second study, on human thymus T cells.

This TCR was sampled from a boy younger than two with a congenital heart defect. The rearrangement uses TRBV5-6 and TRBJ1-4; D perhaps matches TRBD1 (6 bases). Sequencing used thymocytes. The CDR3 loop reads CASSSGGPGENEKLFF. The CDR3 bases are TGTGCCAGCAGTTCCGGCGGGCCAGGGGAAAATGAAAAACTGTTTTTT.